These 26 T cell receptor beta chains originate from one sample sequenced in a study of blood T cell repertoires in COVID-19. Clones were read by immunoSEQ multiplex PCR, and TCRdb kept only the in-frame ones, dropping some. This sample has approximately 210,000 clones; 80% to 85% occur once, and the top ten carry about 10%. Sequencing was done on a sample of peripheral blood. These receptor sequences come from a woman over 75 with COVID-19, enrolled during active disease.

The genes are TRBV7-8 and TRBJ2-2, with a possible D match to TRBD2 (5 bases). The germline V gene has CDR1 SGHVS and CDR2 FQNEAQ. The CDR3 covers 13 residues. Deletions cut 1 base from V and 6 bases from J, with 6 bases between. This CDR3 is CASSLVAPGELFF. CDR3 in DNA: TGTGCCAGCAGCTTAGTAGCGCCCGGGGAGCTGTTTTTT.

This clone was counted between two and nine times. The chain has TRBV18 and TRBJ2-5, with TRBD2 matching 12 bases. Germline trimming cut 3 bases from V and 5 bases from J; bases unmatched to any gene: 4. Germline V gene data show CDR1 as KGHSH and CDR2 as LQKENI. The length of the CDR3 is 15 residues. CDR3 coding DNA: TGTGCCAGCTCACCCGGACTAGCGGGGCTGGAGACCCAGTACTTC. Its protein is CASSPGLAGLETQYF.

The chain recombines TRBV3-1 (or the pseudogene TRBV3-2) with TRBJ1-5; possible D gene TRBD1, 5 bases. The V gene's germline CDR1 is LGHDT and CDR2 YNNKEL (reference sequence). CDR3 length equals 15 residues. Trimming took off 2 bases at V and 4 bases at J, with 12 bases between the two ends. The CDR3 protein is CASSQTRGGNQPQHF. CDR3 nucleotides: TGTGCCAGCAGCCAAACTCGGGGGGGTAATCAGCCCCAGCATTTT.

J is TRBJ2-3 and V is TRBV10-3; 8 bases agree with TRBD2. CDR3 size: 15 residues. V gave up 4 bases and J gave up 5 bases; unmatched junction bases: 8. Germline V gives CDR1 ENHRY, CDR2 SYGVKD. The CDR3 DNA is TGTGCCATCAGTGGCCAGACTAGCGTGGTAGATACGCAGTATTTT. Its protein is CAISGQTSVVDTQYF.

The chain couples TRBV6-5 to TRBJ1-1, with 7 bases fitting TRBD1. CDR1 is MNHEY, CDR2 SVGAGI, per germline. This CDR3 region has 15 residues. With V trimmed by 8 bases and J by 4 bases, 13 bases remained unmatched. The CDR3 coding sequence is TGTGCCAGCCGGGAAAGGGGGCGCATGGGCACTGAAGCTTTCTTT. This translates into CASRERGRMGTEAFF.

V and J are TRBV11-2 and TRBJ1-2, with 7 bases that match TRBD1. CDR1 and CDR2 (germline): SGHAT, FQNNGV. After removal of 4 bases from V and 7 bases from J, the junction contained 6 bases not matched to a gene. The CDR3 extends over 13 amino acids. The CDR3 loop reads CASSSQDRSGYTF. The DNA for the CDR3 is TGTGCCAGCAGCTCCCAGGACAGGTCTGGCTACACCTTC.

This chain connects TRBV7-8 to TRBJ2-7; a weak D match, TRBD1 (7 bases). The CDR3 consists of 14 residues. The V gene's germline CDR1 is SGHVS and CDR2 FQNEAQ. V lost 2 bases, J lost 3 bases, and 11 bases lay in between. The CDR3 protein is CASSLQGGNYEQYV. The CDR3 nucleotides are TGTGCCAGCAGCTTACAGGGGGGTAACTACGAGCAGTACGTC.

Regarding this clone: Other DNA sequences from this sample encode an identical CDR3 as well. The chain couples TRBV2 to TRBJ1-1; 7 nucleotides match TRBD1. This CDR3 comprises 15 residues. J was trimmed by 0 bases and V by 4 bases; bases with no gene match: 5. Per germline, CDR1 SNHLY and CDR2 FYNNEI. The CDR3 DNA follows: TGTGCCAGCAGTGGACAGGGCATCATGAACACTGAAGCTTTCTTT. It translates to CASSGQGIMNTEAFF.

The rearrangement links TRBV5-1 to TRBJ2-7; weak D call: TRBD1 (5 bases). The CDR3 spans 14 residues. V lost 0 bases and J 6 bases, leaving 13 bases between the germline ends. The V gene's germline CDR1 is SGHRS and CDR2 YFSETQ. The chain's CDR3 is CASSLGTQGGEQYF. The CDR3 nucleotides are TGCGCCAGCAGCTTGGGTACCCAGGGTGGCGAGCAGTACTTC. The full variable domain, with the rest looked up from reference TRBV5-1 and TRBJ2-7, is KAGVTQTPRYLIKTRGQQVTLSCSPISGHRSVSWYQQTPGQGLQFLFEYFSETQRNKGNFPGRFSGRQFSNSRSEMNVSTLELGDSALYLCASSLGTQGGEQYFGPGTRLTVT.

The V and J genes are TRBV5-4 and TRBJ1-2; D is unresolved. The CDR3 length is 14 residues. V was cut by 7 bases and J by 1 base, with 14 bases left in between. Germline V gives CDR1 SGHNT, CDR2 YYREEE (reference sequence). The CDR3 loop is CASSSGGSNYGYTF. In DNA, the CDR3 is TGTGCCAGCTCCTCCGGAGGGAGTAACTATGGCTACACCTTC.

This clone was detected a few times. The chain combines TRBV13 with TRBJ1-1, with D perhaps TRBD1 (6 bases). V was shortened by 7 bases and J by 3 bases, with 21 bases between the two germline ends. Per the germline V gene, CDR1 is PRHDT and CDR2 is FYEKMQ (reference sequence). This CDR3 is built from 16 residues. The CDR3 spells CASNRGSGGWDTEAFF. CDR3 bases: TGTGCCAGCAACCGAGGGAGTGGGGGCTGGGACACTGAAGCTTTCTTT.

The chain employs TRBV11-2 and TRBJ2-7; tentatively, D is TRBD1 (6 bases). The CDR3 length is 16 residues. Germline CDR1 reads SGHAT; CDR2 reads FQNNGV. V was pared by 2 bases and J by 2 bases, with 16 bases between. The CDR3 spells CASSLLSGTSTYEQYF. CDR3 DNA sequence: TGTGCCAGCAGCTTATTATCCGGGACAAGTACCTACGAGCAGTACTTC.

This chain links TRBV29-1 with TRBJ2-3, with 7 bases identical to TRBD1. CDR3 length: 13 amino acids. Germline CDR1 reads SQVTM; CDR2 reads ANQGSEA. Losses at the gene ends were 5 bases for V and 2 bases for J; bases not matched to a gene: 4. CDR3 in DNA: TGCAGCGTTCGGGACAGATCCACAGATACGCAGTATTTT. Amino acids: CSVRDRSTDTQYF.

CDR3 loop: CASSVGQVNYGYTF. The CDR3 nucleotides read TGTGCCAGCAGCGTTGGACAGGTTAACTATGGCTACACCTTC. V usage is TRBV9 and J usage is TRBJ1-2; 7 bases fit TRBD1. V lost 2 bases and J lost 1; bases outside the gene matches: 2. The CDR3 runs 14 residues. Germline values: CDR1 SGDLS, CDR2 YYNGEE.

The V and J genes are TRBV5-8 and TRBJ1-2, with TRBD1 identical over 7 bases. Germline values: CDR1 SGHTS, CDR2 YDEGEE. The CDR3 has 14 amino acids. After removal of 1 base from V and 6 bases from J, the junction contained 6 bases not matched to a gene. The DNA of the CDR3 is TGTGCCAGCAGCTTGTACAGGGGAGTTGATGGCTACACCTTC. This encodes CASSLYRGVDGYTF.

The V gene is TRBV6-4, the J gene TRBJ2-2; D might be TRBD2 (7 bases). The CDR3 runs 16 residues. Trimming removed 4 bases from V and 1 base from J, with 13 bases in between. The germline V gene has CDR1 MRHNA and CDR2 SNTAGT. The CDR3 DNA reads TGTGCCAGCAGTGCGGGGAGGGGGATGAACACCGGGGAGCTGTTTTTT. It is translated as CASSAGRGMNTGELFF.

The chain couples TRBV7-9 to TRBJ2-7; no definite D call. This CDR3 has 12 amino acids. The germline CDR1 and CDR2 sequences are SEHNR and FQNEAQ (reference sequence). The V end was cut by 1 base, the J end by 8 bases, with 9 bases between. The CDR3 protein is CASSLELAKQYV. The CDR3 DNA reads TGTGCCAGCAGCTTAGAGCTCGCCAAGCAGTACGTC.

This clone has a handful of counts. CDR3 region: CASSPAQGAGNEQFF. DNA of the CDR3: TGTGCCAGCTCACCAGCCCAGGGGGCGGGCAATGAGCAGTTCTTC. V and J are TRBV18 and TRBJ2-1, with 8 bases that match TRBD1. V lost 2 bases, J lost 6 bases, and 6 bases stayed unmatched. The CDR3 covers 15 residues. Per the germline V gene, CDR1 is KGHSH and CDR2 is LQKENI.

The chain employs TRBV7-2 and TRBJ1-2, with 7 nucleotides matching TRBD1. V lost 5 bases to trimming and J lost 8 bases; unmatched junction nucleotides: 14. CDR3 size: 15 residues. The germline gives CDR1 SGHTA, CDR2 FQGNSA. The CDR3 reads CASSLNRGGEEGYTF. The CDR3 bases are TGTGCCAGCAGCCTTAACAGGGGAGGAGAGGAGGGCTACACCTTC.

The chain joins TRBV19 to TRBJ1-2; the D is unclear. Germline V gene lookup returns CDR1 LNHDA and CDR2 SQIVND (reference sequence). CDR3 length: 14 amino acids. With 3 bases removed from V and 7 bases from J, the gap between germline ends came to 15 bases. The CDR3 sequence: CASSIQVPGRGYTF. The CDR3 nucleotides read TGTGCCAGTAGTATCCAGGTTCCAGGTCGTGGCTACACCTTC.

The V and J genes are TRBV6-5 and TRBJ1-6; no definite D call. The germline gives CDR1 MNHEY, CDR2 SVGAGI. V was trimmed by 11 bases and J by 8 bases, leaving 16 bases between them. This CDR3 has 13 amino acids. The CDR3 nucleotides read TGTGCCGCAGGAATCGGCCATGATTCACCCCTCCACTTT. Its protein product is CAAGIGHDSPLHF.

The chain couples TRBV5-1 to TRBJ1-3; D unclear. The CDR3 runs to 16 residues. CDR1 is SGHRS and CDR2 is YFSETQ in the germline V gene. V lost 3 bases and J 4 bases, leaving 17 bases between the germline ends. The CDR3 spells CASSSASGGPGNTIYF. CDR3 in DNA: TGCGCCAGCAGCTCCGCTTCGGGAGGTCCCGGAAACACCATATATTTT.

This clone has just a few counts. The chain joins TRBV27 to TRBJ1-3; 7 bases agree with TRBD1. Germline V gene sequence: CDR1 MNHEY, CDR2 SMNVEV (reference sequence). Germline trimming cut 3 bases from V and 3 bases from J; bases unmatched to any gene: 8. The CDR3 loop spans 16 amino acids. The CDR3 here is CASSFSDRAGGNTIYF. CDR3 coding DNA: TGTGCCAGCAGTTTTTCTGACAGGGCCGGTGGAAACACCATATATTTT.

The chain links TRBV25-1 to TRBJ1-4, with D possibly TRBD1 on 5 matching bases. Trimming took off 8 bases at V and 10 bases at J, with 14 bases between the two ends. The V gene's germline CDR1 is MGHDK and CDR2 SYGVNS. This CDR3 is 12 amino acids long. The CDR3 coding sequence is TGTGCCAGCGGAACCCTTCAGGGAAAACTGTTTTTT. This sequence encodes CASGTLQGKLFF.

This clone appeared a few times. The J gene is TRBJ2-5, the V gene TRBV10-3; TRBD2 might be the D (6 bases). The CDR3 length is 13 residues. The germline V and J ends were trimmed by 7 bases and 0 bases, with 9 bases remaining between them. Germline CDR1 and CDR2: ENHRY and SYGVKD. This chain's CDR3 is CAIKAGDQETQYF. The CDR3 bases are TGTGCCATCAAAGCGGGCGACCAAGAGACCCAGTACTTC.

J is TRBJ1-1 and V is TRBV7-9; D is undetermined. Germline assignment: CDR1 SEHNR and CDR2 FQNEAQ (reference sequence). V dropped 6 bases and J dropped 6 bases, with 17 bases sitting between them. The CDR3 runs 14 residues. This CDR3 is CASRPNQVLAEAFF. DNA for the CDR3: TGTGCCAGCAGGCCCAACCAGGTTCTCGCTGAAGCTTTCTTT.